This TCR beta chain was recovered during a study of T cell repertoires in cytomegalovirus infection. TCRdb redid the calling of the reads with MiXCR, one entry per CDR3 protein. Of 350,000 to 400,000 distinct CDR3 sequences in the sample, 34% are singletons; the top ten hold less than 15%. About this clonotype: Antigen unknown.

This sequence originates from a human donor in good health (CMV status not recorded). Some clones in this sample may be carry-over from other donors' samples. The sequencing used cultured PBMCs, collected from culture after CMV antigen stimulation.

In nucleotides, the CDR3 is TGTGCCAGCAGCTTAGTTCTCGGATACTCTGGAAACACCATATATTTT. Translating gives CASSLVLGYSGNTIYF. The chain uses TRBV7-9 and TRBJ1-3; D unclear. The V end was cut by 1 base, the J end by 0 bases, with 10 bases between. CDR3 size: 16 residues. Germline CDR1 is SEHNR and CDR2 is FQNEAQ (reference sequence).